The 23 T cell receptor beta chains below were found in one sample sequenced in a study of CD8 T cells in ankylosing spondylitis. Which antigens these TCRs recognize remains unknown. TCRdb itself ran the 5' RACE reads through MiXCR, one entry per CDR3 protein. The data contain roughly 450,000 distinct CDR3 sequences, roughly 25% of them seen just once; the ten biggest clones take up approximately 1%. Whole-study results and caveats: Among TCR beta sequences, a motif of fewer than 10 highly homologous variants appeared characteristic of ankylosing spondylitis blood.

Sequenced: blood, either unsorted or a sorted T cell fraction (not recorded which). Every receptor here comes from a male donor with ankylosing spondylitis.

This clonotype was detected a few times. V usage is TRBV24-1 and J usage is TRBJ2-3; 10 bases are a match to TRBD1. This CDR3 has 14 residues. Trimming removed 6 bases from V and 3 bases from J; junction bases left unmatched: 2. Germline V gene data show CDR1 as KGHDR and CDR2 as SFDVKD. Here the CDR3 reads CATSPGQGTDTQYF. The CDR3, as DNA: TGTGCCACCAGTCCGGGACAGGGGACAGATACGCAGTATTTT.

The chain carries TRBV6-6 and TRBJ1-3; D is unresolved. V shed 7 bases and J shed 1 base, with 2 bases lying between them. This CDR3 is built from 11 residues. Germline lookup yields CDR1 MNHNY and CDR2 SVGAGI (reference sequence). In DNA, the CDR3 is TGTGCCAGCACGTCTGGAAACACCATATATTTT. Its translation: CASTSGNTIYF.

The gene calls are TRBV12-3 or TRBV12-4 and TRBJ2-1; maybe TRBD2 (5 bases). CDR3 size: 15 residues. The V and J ends lost 5 bases and 0 bases respectively, with 11 bases between them. CDR3: CASSKAVFSYNEQFF. The CDR3 bases are TGTGCCAGCAGTAAAGCGGTATTCTCCTACAATGAGCAGTTCTTC.

The V and J genes are TRBV12-3 or TRBV12-4 and TRBJ1-1; the match to TRBD1 covers 9 bases. Unmatched junction bases numbered 5, after V lost 5 bases and J lost 1 base. CDR3 length: 15 residues. CDR3 coding DNA: TGTGCCAGCAGTGAAAGGGACAGGGAGAACACTGAAGCTTTCTTT. Its protein product is CASSERDRENTEAFF.

This chain uses TRBV7-2 with TRBJ2-1, with D uncertain. Germline V CDR1 and CDR2: SGHTA, FQGNSA. V lost 5 bases, J lost 4 bases, and 15 bases lay in between. This CDR3 is 15 amino acids long. CDR3 region: CASSLGLRAYNEQFF. The DNA of the CDR3 is TGTGCCAGCAGCCTAGGCTTACGGGCGTACAATGAGCAGTTCTTC.

This clonotype appeared a few times. The V gene is TRBV5-1, the J gene TRBJ2-7; 8 bases align to TRBD2. Germline assignment: CDR1 SGHRS and CDR2 YFSETQ. Trimming at V came to 2 bases and at J to 5 bases, leaving 6 bases not matched to a gene. The CDR3 has 14 amino acids. DNA of the CDR3: TGCGCCAGCAGCTTCCAGCGGGAGTCGGACGAGCAGTACTTC. Translating gives CASSFQRESDEQYF. Variable domain in full (rest from reference TRBV5-1 and TRBJ2-7): KAGVTQTPRYLIKTRGQQVTLSCSPISGHRSVSWYQQTPGQGLQFLFEYFSETQRNKGNFPGRFSGRQFSNSRSEMNVSTLELGDSALYLCASSFQRESDEQYFGPGTRLTVT.

This chain connects TRBV7-6 to TRBJ2-7; 9 bases fit TRBD1. The germline CDR1 and CDR2 sequences are SGHVS and FNYEAQ. The CDR3 contains 14 residues. V lost 2 bases, J lost 4 bases, and 3 bases stayed unmatched. CDR3 sequence: CASSLRTGEYEQYF. In DNA form, the CDR3 reads TGTGCCAGCAGCTTAAGGACAGGGGAATACGAGCAGTACTTC.

Within the sample, this clonotype is medium-sized. CDR3 amino acids: CASSLEEGTEQYF. For the CDR3, the DNA is TGTGCCAGCAGCTTAGAGGAAGGGACCGAGCAGTACTTC. The chain has TRBV7-8 and TRBJ2-7; D is tentatively TRBD1 or TRBD2 (5 bases each). The V gene lost 1 base and the J gene lost 6 bases, with 10 bases spanning the gap. Germline assignment: CDR1 SGHVS and CDR2 FQNEAQ. This CDR3 is built from 13 residues.

This clonotype was found a few times. J is TRBJ2-3 and V is TRBV15; D is possibly TRBD1 or TRBD2 (5 bases each). Germline loops: CDR1 LNHNV, CDR2 YYDKDF (reference sequence). Trimming stripped 0 bases from V and 7 bases from J, with 17 bases between. CDR3 length equals 16 residues. The CDR3 is CATSRDLAAWGNTQYF. Written as DNA, the CDR3 is TGTGCCACCAGCAGAGATTTAGCAGCTTGGGGGAATACGCAGTATTTT.

Written as DNA, the CDR3 is TGTGCCAGCGCGGGGGGGATGGGGCAGCCCCAGCATTTT. This codes for CASAGGMGQPQHF. The chain is built from TRBV19 and TRBJ1-5; weak D call: TRBD1 (5 bases). This CDR3 spans 13 amino acids. Trimming left V 9 bases short and J 7 bases short, with 16 bases between. Germline loops: CDR1 LNHDA, CDR2 SQIVND (reference sequence).

The chain links TRBV5-1 to TRBJ2-1, with a tentative D call TRBD2 (6 bases). Germline CDR1 is SGHRS and CDR2 is YFSETQ. CDR3 length equals 14 residues. V dropped 3 bases and J dropped 9 bases, with 16 bases sitting between them. CDR3 DNA: TGCGCCAGCAGCTGGGCGGGGACGGAGAGTGAGCAGTTCTTC. It specifies CASSWAGTESEQFF.

The V gene is TRBV4-2, the J gene TRBJ2-5; the D call may be TRBD1 or TRBD2 (6 bases each). CDR1 is LGHNA, CDR2 YNFKEQ, per germline. V was shortened by 2 bases and J by 0 bases, with 10 bases between the two germline ends. The CDR3 is 15 amino acids. CDR3 sequence reads: CASSQLRGDQETQYF. CDR3 coding DNA: TGTGCCAGCAGCCAATTGAGGGGGGACCAAGAGACCCAGTACTTC.

V usage is TRBV20-1 and J usage is TRBJ2-3; the D is unclear. From germline, CDR1 is DFQATT and CDR2 SNEGSKA (reference sequence). The CDR3 loop spans 15 amino acids. The V and J ends lost 1 base and 0 bases respectively, with 11 bases between them. CDR3 DNA: TGCAGTGCTAGAGGTCCCCAGACTAGCACAGATACGCAGTATTTT. Protein sequence: CSARGPQTSTDTQYF.

V and J are TRBV6-1 and TRBJ2-5, with 9 bases identical to TRBD2. The CDR3 runs 18 residues. The J segment lost 2 bases and the V segment lost 4 bases, leaving 14 bases of the junction unmatched. Germline values: CDR1 MNHNS, CDR2 SASEGT. CDR3 amino acids: CASSGLYSGGKTQETQYF. Here the CDR3 DNA reads TGTGCCAGCAGTGGCCTCTATAGCGGGGGAAAGACTCAAGAGACCCAGTACTTC.

This clonotype was counted a few times. This rearrangement joins TRBV6-1 to TRBJ2-7, with a possible D match to TRBD2 (6 bases). Germline CDR1 MNHNS, CDR2 SASEGT. The V end was cut by 8 bases, the J end by 6 bases, with 17 bases between. CDR3 length: 13 residues. The DNA for the CDR3 is TGTGCCAGCCAGGTGACGGGACTGCTCGAGCAGTACTTC. It yields the protein CASQVTGLLEQYF.

The V call is TRBV7-2, the J call TRBJ1-2; D remains ambiguous. The CDR3 extends over 11 amino acids. The germline V gene has CDR1 SGHTA and CDR2 FQGNSA. The ends were cut back, 5 bases at V and 5 bases at J, with 6 bases in the middle. Written as DNA, the CDR3 is TGTGCCAGCAGCGCCGATTATGGCTACACCTTC. Amino acids: CASSADYGYTF.

The sample holds many counts of this clonotype. J is TRBJ2-1 and V is TRBV7-9; D is unresolved. The CDR3 extends over 10 amino acids. Germline V gives CDR1 SEHNR, CDR2 FQNEAQ (reference sequence). Trimming left V 4 bases short and J 5 bases short, with 0 bases between. The CDR3 DNA sequence: TGTGCCAGCAGCTACAATGAGCAGTTCTTC. This gives the protein CASSYNEQFF.

A few counts support this clonotype. CDR3 coding DNA: TGTGCCAGCAGTGTGGCCAGGAACACAGATACGCAGTATTTT. Encoded protein: CASSVARNTDTQYF. The rearrangement links TRBV2 to TRBJ2-3; D is undetermined. Trimming cost V 4 bases and J 2 bases, with 10 bases left between them. The CDR3 has 14 residues. CDR1 is SNHLY and CDR2 is FYNNEI in the germline V gene.

This clonotype was seen more than once but under ten times. This sequence joins TRBV6-5 and TRBJ2-1; 7 bases fit TRBD1. The CDR3 has 15 amino acids. V trimming: 0 bases; J trimming: 6 bases; junction bases outside the gene matches: 5. From germline, CDR1 is MNHEY and CDR2 SVGAGI. The chain's CDR3 is CASSYSGQTANEQFF. CDR3 coding DNA: TGTGCCAGCAGTTACTCGGGACAGACCGCCAATGAGCAGTTCTTC.

The chain is built from TRBV27 and TRBJ2-7; unclear D gene. This CDR3 is 16 amino acids long. Germline CDR1 is MNHEY and CDR2 is SMNVEV (reference sequence). The germline V and J ends were trimmed by 3 bases and 7 bases, with 22 bases remaining between them. CDR3 in DNA: TGTGCCAGCAGTTTGATCAGGCAGCCTTTGATTGGGGAGCAGTACTTC. It yields the protein CASSLIRQPLIGEQYF.

Many counts were recorded for this clonotype. This sequence joins TRBV12-3 or TRBV12-4 and TRBJ1-1, with D possibly being TRBD1 (6 bases). The CDR3 is 13 amino acids. The V and J ends lost 2 bases and 4 bases respectively, with 8 bases between them. CDR3 coding DNA: TGTGCCAGCAGTTTAAGGGGGGCCACTGAAGCTTTCTTT. It is translated as CASSLRGATEAFF.

This clonotype was seen only a few times. V and J are TRBV9 and TRBJ1-1; D is unresolved. The CDR3 is 14 amino acids. Trimming left V 3 bases short and J 8 bases short, with 17 bases between. Germline assignment: CDR1 SGDLS and CDR2 YYNGEE. CDR3: CASSAGSRTGEAFF. CDR3 sequence (DNA): TGTGCCAGCAGCGCCGGAAGTAGAACCGGCGAAGCTTTCTTT.

In its sample, this clonotype was seen many times. The rearrangement joins TRBV27 to TRBJ1-5; D ambiguous. The CDR3 runs 16 residues. CDR1 is MNHEY and CDR2 is SMNVEV in the germline V gene (reference sequence). The V end lost 5 bases, the J end lost 0 bases, and 14 bases lay between the germline ends. Here the CDR3 reads CASSRRAVHSNQPQHF. CDR3 sequence (DNA): TGTGCCAGCAGTCGCCGGGCAGTCCATAGCAATCAGCCCCAGCATTTT.